This T cell receptor beta chain was profiled in a study of graft-versus-host responses after intestinal transplantation. Study information: Grafts were multivisceral, liver-intestinal, or isolated intestinal. Anti-thymocyte globulin induction, then tacrolimus and steroids for about 3 years, went to all recipients. The study, taken as a whole, reports: Maximum circulating GvH clone levels tracked with early post-transplant HvG decreases. The marrow of recipients harbored GvH clones, and ileum or blood showed some of them first.

Per germline, CDR1 LNHDA and CDR2 SQIVND (reference sequence). CDR3 length equals 12 residues. V trimming: 5 bases; J trimming: 9 bases; junction bases outside the gene matches: 5. The protocol was immunoSEQ multiplex PCR, while the TCRdb copy is restricted to in-frame clones and leaves out a portion. The sample lists under 20,000 clones; over 70% were seen once. Worth noting for this clone: Its antigen is unidentified.

The rearrangement joins TRBV19 to TRBJ2-3; 7 bases are shared with TRBD2. The starting material was PBMCs, obtained 14 days after transplant. The TCR originated in a human patient who received an intestinal transplant, so some T cells may come from the graft donor. In DNA, the CDR3 is TGTGCCAGTAGTTCCCCAGCGGGAACGCAGTATTTT. Protein sequence: CASSSPAGTQYF.